The 23 T cell receptor beta chains below come from one sample, sequenced in a study of T cells in localized non-small cell lung cancer. Some clones are missing from TCRdb's copy, which holds only in-frame ones; the method was immunoSEQ multiplex PCR. The sample contains tens of thousands of clones, approximately 89% of which appear only once. Sample: peripheral blood, taken before any cancer treatment. These receptors originate from a man aged 40 to 70 with stage I lung adenocarcinoma.

V and J are TRBV7-2 and TRBJ1-2; D is ambiguous. Trimming cost V 1 base and J 8 bases, with 14 bases left between them. The CDR3 runs to 14 residues. Germline V gene data show CDR1 as SGHTA and CDR2 as FQGNSA. In nucleotides, the CDR3 is TGTGCCAGCAGCTTAGGTCCTCCTGAAGGAGGCTACACCTTC. It yields the protein CASSLGPPEGGYTF.

This clone was recorded many times. The chain is built from TRBV6-1 and TRBJ2-3; 9 nucleotides align to TRBD1. Germline CDR1 and CDR2: MNHNS and SASEGT. V shed 1 base, J shed 4 bases, and the junction held 0 bases outside the gene matches. The CDR3 sequence is 14 residues long. This CDR3 is CASSEDRGPDTQYF. Here the CDR3 DNA reads TGTGCCAGCAGTGAAGACAGGGGGCCAGATACGCAGTATTTT.

The chain links TRBV29-1 to TRBJ2-1, with D perhaps matching TRBD2 (6 bases). V shed 4 bases and J shed 4 bases, with 14 bases lying between them. The length of the CDR3 is 14 residues. Germline V lookup: CDR1 SQVTM, CDR2 ANQGSEA. The CDR3 loop reads CSVVPAGQYNEQFF. CDR3 nucleotides: TGCAGCGTTGTCCCGGCGGGGCAATACAATGAGCAGTTCTTC.

This chain uses TRBV7-8 with TRBJ2-2; 7 nucleotides align to TRBD2. With 1 base clipped from V and 4 bases from J, the junction kept 3 bases outside the gene matches. CDR1 is SGHVS, CDR2 FQNEAQ, per germline. The CDR3 consists of 15 residues. The CDR3 loop is CASSLVLAATGELFF. The CDR3 nucleotides are TGTGCCAGCAGCTTAGTCCTAGCGGCCACCGGGGAGCTGTTTTTT.

V gene TRBV2 combines with J gene TRBJ2-3; TRBD2 agrees at 7 bases. Germline CDR1 and CDR2: SNHLY and FYNNEI. CDR3 size: 14 residues. V dropped 8 bases and J dropped 1; count of bases not matched to a gene: 6. CDR3 DNA: TGTGCCAGCCGGCGGGCGGGGGGCACAGATACGCAGTATTTT. It encodes CASRRAGGTDTQYF.

The V gene is TRBV5-5, the J gene TRBJ2-7; unclear D gene. The CDR3 is made up of 13 amino acids. The ends were cut back, 6 bases at V and 2 bases at J, with 12 bases in the middle. In germline, CDR1 is SGHKS, CDR2 YYEKEE (reference sequence). This chain's CDR3 is CASTHPATYEQYF. For the CDR3, the DNA is TGTGCCAGCACCCACCCCGCGACCTACGAGCAGTACTTC.

J is TRBJ2-5 and V is TRBV30; D gene unclear. This CDR3 has 11 amino acids. V was pared by 2 bases and J by 7 bases, with 8 bases between. The V gene's germline CDR1 is GTSNPN and CDR2 SVGIG (reference sequence). CDR3 sequence (DNA): TGTGCCTGGAGTAACCTGCGGACCCAGTACTTC. It specifies CAWSNLRTQYF.

The V gene is TRBV5-6, the J gene TRBJ1-2; a possible D gene is TRBD1 (6 bases). Germline values: CDR1 SGHDT, CDR2 YYEEEE. Trimming left V 0 bases short and J 4 bases short, with 10 bases between. This CDR3 spans 14 amino acids. The CDR3 reads CASSLDRAVYGYTF. The CDR3 nucleotides are TGTGCCAGCAGCTTGGACAGGGCGGTCTATGGCTACACCTTC.

The chain carries TRBV7-9 and TRBJ2-2, with D perhaps assigned TRBD1 or TRBD2 (5 bases each). This CDR3 is built from 15 residues. Germline V gene data show CDR1 as SEHNR and CDR2 as FQNEAQ (reference sequence). The V and J ends lost 5 bases and 5 bases respectively, with 15 bases between them. CDR3 bases: TGTGCCAGCAGCAAGTCGGTCTGGGGGACCGGGGAGCTGTTTTTT. Protein sequence: CASSKSVWGTGELFF.

CDR3 residues: CASKAGDARGYTF. CDR3 bases: TGTGCCAGCAAGGCGGGAGACGCGCGGGGCTACACCTTC. V is TRBV2 and J is TRBJ1-2; D ambiguous. V was trimmed by 7 bases and J by 8 bases, leaving 17 bases between them. The CDR3 has 13 amino acids. Per the germline V gene, CDR1 is SNHLY and CDR2 is FYNNEI. Supplemented by reference TRBV2 and TRBJ1-2, the full variable domain reads EPEVTQTPSHQVTQMGQEVILRCVPISNHLYFYWYRQILGQKVEFLVSFYNNEISEKSEIFDDQFSVERPDGSNFTLKIRSTKLEDSAMYFCASKAGDARGYTFGSGTRLTVV.

This clone was counted a few times. The CDR3 DNA reads as TGTGCCAGCAGCAAAGCGCGGGGACTAGCGGGAGCAGATACGCAGTATTTT. Its translation is CASSKARGLAGADTQYF. The chain is built from TRBV21-1 and TRBJ2-3; the listed D gene, TRBD2, was not tested against the DNA. TRBV21-1 is a pseudogene. The CDR3 totals 17 residues.

This clone was seen just once. The chain employs TRBV29-1 and TRBJ2-7, with TRBD1 as a possible D gene (5 bases). The germline gives CDR1 SQVTM, CDR2 ANQGSEA. V lost 7 bases and J lost 3, with 10 bases in between. CDR3 length equals 11 residues. CDR3 DNA sequence: TGCAGCGCCGATCAGGGCTACGAGCAGTACTTC. This gives the protein CSADQGYEQYF.

This clone was counted only a few times. The chain recombines TRBV4-1 with TRBJ1-1; a possible D gene is TRBD1 (6 bases). This CDR3 is built from 16 residues. Germline lookup yields CDR1 MGHRA and CDR2 YSYEKL. Trimming removed 0 bases at V and 0 bases at J, with 11 bases between. This chain's CDR3 is CASSQDEYRVNTEAFF. In nucleotides, the CDR3 is TGCGCCAGCAGCCAAGATGAGTACAGGGTGAACACTGAAGCTTTCTTT.

This rearrangement joins TRBV5-1 to TRBJ2-1, with TRBD2 matching 8 bases. The CDR3 is 15 residues long. CDR1 and CDR2 (germline): SGHRS, YFSETQ. V was pared by 0 bases and J by 6 bases, with 5 bases of the junction left unmatched. CDR3 in DNA: TGCGCCAGCAGCTTGGGGGGACTAGTCCCCAATGAGCAGTTCTTC. Its protein is CASSLGGLVPNEQFF. Supplemented by reference TRBV5-1 and TRBJ2-1, the full variable domain reads KAGVTQTPRYLIKTRGQQVTLSCSPISGHRSVSWYQQTPGQGLQFLFEYFSETQRNKGNFPGRFSGRQFSNSRSEMNVSTLELGDSALYLCASSLGGLVPNEQFFGPGTRLTVL.

The chain links TRBV7-3 to TRBJ2-7; no reliable D call. V was shortened by 3 bases and J by 6 bases, with 0 bases between the two germline ends. CDR3 length: 9 amino acids. From germline, CDR1 is SGHTA and CDR2 FQGTGA. The CDR3 DNA sequence: TGTGCCAGCAGCTTCGAGCAGTACTTC. Translating it yields CASSFEQYF.

This clone appeared once. The chain is built from TRBV7-3 and TRBJ2-1, with TRBD2 identical over 9 bases. The V gene end was trimmed by 2 bases and the J gene end by 10 bases; junction bases not matched to a gene: 12. Germline CDR1 SGHTA, CDR2 FQGTGA. CDR3 length: 16 residues. This chain's CDR3 is CASSLRPSGTLREQFF. The CDR3 DNA reads TGTGCCAGCAGCTTACGGCCTAGCGGGACCCTCCGGGAGCAGTTCTTC.

This chain links TRBV20-1 with TRBJ1-2; D is ambiguous. The V end lost 3 bases, the J end lost 4 bases, and 6 bases lay between the germline ends. The germline V gene encodes CDR1 DFQATT and CDR2 SNEGSKA (reference sequence). CDR3 length: 11 residues. CDR3 nucleotide sequence: TGCAGTGCTAGTCGTCTCTATGGCTACACCTTC. It specifies CSASRLYGYTF.

CDR3: CASSSTTAQGATDTQYF. CDR3 DNA sequence: TGTGCCAGCAGCTCAACCACCGCACAGGGGGCGACAGATACGCAGTATTTT. V and J are TRBV7-6 and TRBJ2-3, with 9 nucleotides matching TRBD1. This CDR3 has 17 amino acids. The V gene end was trimmed by 4 bases and the J gene end by 3 bases; junction bases not matched to a gene: 11. Germline V gene sequence: CDR1 SGHVS, CDR2 FNYEAQ.

The chain uses TRBV7-9 and TRBJ2-7; unclear D gene. The CDR3 contains 13 residues. Germline V gene data show CDR1 as SEHNR and CDR2 as FQNEAQ (reference sequence). V lost 5 bases to trimming and J lost 0 bases, with 8 bases between them. CDR3 region: CASSPAHSYEQYF. The DNA of the CDR3 is TGTGCCAGCAGCCCGGCGCACTCCTACGAGCAGTACTTC.

The chain carries TRBV28 and TRBJ1-2, with D possibly being TRBD1 (5 bases). Trimming took 7 bases from V and 4 from J, leaving 19 bases between them. This CDR3 has 15 residues. Germline V lookup: CDR1 MDHEN, CDR2 SYDVKM. CDR3 bases: TGTGCCAGCATTTCATCGGGGCGCCGGGGCTATGGCTACACCTTC. Amino acid sequence: CASISSGRRGYGYTF.

V usage is TRBV11-3 and J usage is TRBJ2-1, with 7 bases matching TRBD2. Germline assignment: CDR1 SGHNT and CDR2 YENEEA. V gave up 0 bases and J gave up 9 bases; unmatched junction bases: 8. The CDR3 extends over 15 amino acids. CDR3 DNA: TGTGCCAGCAGCTTAGAGGCGGGGGAAGGGGTTGAGCAGTTCTTC. Amino acids: CASSLEAGEGVEQFF.

The V call is TRBV4-3, the J call TRBJ2-7, with D uncertain. This CDR3 contains 11 residues. Trimming pared 2 bases from V and 3 bases from J, leaving 2 bases between. Germline V gene sequence: CDR1 LGHNA, CDR2 YSLEER. CDR3 DNA: TGCGCCAGCAGCCAAAACTACGAGCAGTACTTC. Encoded protein: CASSQNYEQYF.

The rearrangement joins TRBV30 to TRBJ2-5, with D possibly TRBD2 on 5 matching bases. Germline V lookup: CDR1 GTSNPN, CDR2 SVGIG (reference sequence). V lost 5 bases to trimming and J lost 8 bases, with 15 bases between them. This CDR3 comprises 12 residues. This CDR3 is CAWVGSQATQYF. The CDR3 nucleotides read TGTGCCTGGGTAGGGAGCCAAGCCACCCAGTACTTC.